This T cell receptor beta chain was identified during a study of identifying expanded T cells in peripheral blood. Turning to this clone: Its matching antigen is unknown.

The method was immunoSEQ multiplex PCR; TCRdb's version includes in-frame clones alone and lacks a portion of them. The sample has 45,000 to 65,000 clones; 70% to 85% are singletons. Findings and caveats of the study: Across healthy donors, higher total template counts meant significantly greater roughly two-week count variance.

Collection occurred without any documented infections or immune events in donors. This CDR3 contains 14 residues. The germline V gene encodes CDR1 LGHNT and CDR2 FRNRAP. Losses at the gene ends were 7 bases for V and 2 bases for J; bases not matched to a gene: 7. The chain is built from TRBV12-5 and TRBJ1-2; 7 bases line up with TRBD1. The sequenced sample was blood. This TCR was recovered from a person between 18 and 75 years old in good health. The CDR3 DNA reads TGTGCTAGTGCCCTTGACAGGGCAAACTATGGCTACACCTTC. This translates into CASALDRANYGYTF.